The 22 T cell receptor beta chains given below trace back to one sample, sequenced in a study of cytomegalovirus exposure and HLA in healthy donors (dated by TCRdb to the late 2010s). The library was obtained by the immunoSEQ multiplex PCR assay. For the multiplex PCR, a mixture combining 60 forward primers for TCR Vbeta segments and 13 reverse primers for TCR Jbeta segments was used. TCRdb took this table from immuneACCESS and kept in-frame rearrangements with V and J called. Such tables lack part of the clones; where checked against another copy, unresolved V genes explain under half of the gap, and the rest is unexplained. The sample table lists 150,000 to 180,000 clones, around 70% of them with a count of one. The ten largest clones add up to under 2.5% of the sample. The sequenced material came from PBMCs. These receptors all stem from a man between 25 and 39 years old in good health and CMV-seronegative.

This chain's CDR3 is CASSTGTGIEETQYF. The CDR3 DNA sequence: TGTGCCAGCAGCACCGGGACAGGGATTGAAGAGACCCAGTACTTC. The chain uses TRBV7-3 and TRBJ2-5; 9 positions agree with TRBD1. Germline loops: CDR1 SGHTA, CDR2 FQGTGA. V dropped 5 bases and J dropped 3; count of bases not matched to a gene: 7. The CDR3 runs to 15 residues. Together with reference TRBV7-3 and TRBJ2-5, the CDR3 gives the full variable domain: GAGVSQTPSNKVTEKGKYVELRCDPISGHTALYWYRQSLGQGPEFLIYFQGTGAADDSGLPNDRFFAVRPEGSVSTLKIQRTERGDSAVYLCASSTGTGIEETQYFGPGTRLLVL.

This chain connects TRBV11-2 to TRBJ2-2, with D maybe TRBD2 (6 bases). In germline, CDR1 is SGHAT, CDR2 FQNNGV. V shed 5 bases and J shed 1 base, with 17 bases lying between them. CDR3 length: 17 residues. CDR3 coding DNA: TGTGCCAGCAGCCCTCTACCGACTAGTAAGAACACCGGGGAGCTGTTTTTT. Protein sequence: CASSPLPTSKNTGELFF. The complete variable domain, with remaining parts taken from reference TRBV11-2 and TRBJ2-2, reads EAGVAQSPRYKIIEKRQSVAFWCNPISGHATLYWYQQILGQGPKLLIQFQNNGVVDDSQLPKDRFSAERLKGVDSTLKIQPAKLEDSAVYLCASSPLPTSKNTGELFFGEGSRLTVL.

The rearrangement uses TRBV28 and TRBJ2-1; TRBD1 aligns across 9 bases. Germline values: CDR1 MDHEN, CDR2 SYDVKM. V was pared by 2 bases and J by 8 bases, with 13 bases of the junction left unmatched. The CDR3 spans 17 residues. CDR3 sequence: CASSLAYRGRGFDEQFF. As DNA, the CDR3 is TGTGCCAGCAGTTTAGCATACAGGGGGCGCGGCTTCGATGAGCAGTTCTTC.

This sequence joins TRBV7-2 and TRBJ2-1; 7 bases fit TRBD2. The germline gives CDR1 SGHTA, CDR2 FQGNSA. Losses at the gene ends were 0 bases for V and 2 bases for J; bases not matched to a gene: 4. This CDR3 contains 16 residues. The CDR3 DNA is TGTGCCAGCAGCTTAGCCAGCACTAGCGCCTACAATGAGCAGTTCTTC. Encoded protein: CASSLASTSAYNEQFF.

As regards this clone: A junction end diverges from the germline sequence, so it may reflect a read error. J is TRBJ1-6 and V is TRBV4-1; 10 bases line up with TRBD1. From germline, CDR1 is MGHRA and CDR2 YSYEKL. The CDR3 spans 18 residues. In DNA, the CDR3 is TGCGCCAGCAGCCAGAGGGGGGACAGGGGACTCTATACTTCACCCCTCCACTTT. Translating gives CASSQRGDRGLYTSPLHF.

The V call is TRBV19, the J call TRBJ2-1, with D maybe TRBD2 (7 bases). V dropped 8 bases and J dropped 7 bases, with 21 bases sitting between them. The CDR3 is 15 amino acids. CDR1 and CDR2 from the germline V gene are LNHDA and SQIVND (reference sequence). The CDR3 here is CASRTDGGGGNEQFF. In nucleotides, the CDR3 is TGTGCCAGTCGCACCGATGGGGGGGGCGGAAATGAGCAGTTCTTC.

Notes on this clone: One end of the junction varies from germline; a read error may be responsible. The J gene is TRBJ1-2, the V gene TRBV4-3, with D uncertain. Germline CDR1 LGHNA, CDR2 YSLEER. The CDR3 is made up of 14 amino acids. The CDR3 DNA reads TGCGCCAGCAGCCAAGGGACTTCCCTTTCGGGCTACCCCTTC. This gives the protein CASSQGTSLSGYPF.

This clone was observed a single time. The chain joins TRBV2 to TRBJ2-7; 11 nucleotides match TRBD1. From germline, CDR1 is SNHLY and CDR2 FYNNEI. V gave up 5 bases and J gave up 3 bases; unmatched junction bases: 6. The CDR3 has 15 residues. CDR3 bases: TGTGCCAGCAGTTGGACAGGGGGCGCCGACTACGAGCAGTACTTC. It encodes CASSWTGGADYEQYF.

This rearrangement joins TRBV6-4 to TRBJ1-1; D is perhaps TRBD1 (6 bases). CDR1 is MRHNA, CDR2 SNTAGT, per germline. The CDR3 has 14 residues. Deletions cut 4 bases from V and 4 bases from J, with 13 bases between. DNA for the CDR3: TGTGCCAGCAGTGGGCGGGGGGCGACCACTGAAGCTTTCTTT. Its protein product is CASSGRGATTEAFF.

This chain's CDR3 is CASSDGRIQETQYF. The DNA of the CDR3 is TGTGCCAGCAGTGACGGCAGGATCCAAGAGACCCAGTACTTC. The chain joins TRBV2 to TRBJ2-5; D gene uncertain. Between the trimmed V and J ends, which lost 3 bases and 1 base, there was a span of 9 bases. The CDR3 is made up of 14 amino acids. Per germline, CDR1 SNHLY and CDR2 FYNNEI.

This chain connects TRBV5-1 to TRBJ2-5; possible D gene TRBD2, 6 bases. The CDR3 contains 14 residues. The germline gives CDR1 SGHRS, CDR2 YFSETQ. V lost 1 base to trimming and J lost 3 bases, with 10 bases between them. CDR3 nucleotide sequence: TGCGCCAGCAGCTTGAGGTGGGGGGAAGAGACCCAGTACTTC. Its translation is CASSLRWGEETQYF. The whole variable domain, remainder taken from reference TRBV5-1 and TRBJ2-5, is KAGVTQTPRYLIKTRGQQVTLSCSPISGHRSVSWYQQTPGQGLQFLFEYFSETQRNKGNFPGRFSGRQFSNSRSEMNVSTLELGDSALYLCASSLRWGEETQYFGPGTRLLVL.

J is TRBJ2-3 and V is TRBV12-5; 12 bases are a match to TRBD1. The ends lost 2 bases at V and 0 bases at J; junction bases unmatched: 12. CDR1 and CDR2 from the germline V gene are LGHNT and FRNRAP. The CDR3 runs 20 residues. CDR3 nucleotides: TGTGCTAGTGGTTTGACCCCGGGACAGGGGGCGTCTTCTAGCACAGATACGCAGTATTTT. Protein sequence: CASGLTPGQGASSSTDTQYF. Using reference TRBV12-5 and TRBJ2-3 for the parts outside the CDR3, the full variable domain is DARVTQTPRHKVTEMGQEVTMRCQPILGHNTVFWYRQTMMQGLELLAYFRNRAPLDDSGMPKDRFSAEMPDATLATLKIQPSEPRDSAVYFCASGLTPGQGASSSTDTQYFGPGTRLTVL.

This chain links TRBV7-9 with TRBJ2-7; possibly TRBD2 for D (6 bases). Germline-derived CDR1 and CDR2 are SEHNR and FQNEAQ (reference sequence). Trimming left V 5 bases short and J 7 bases short, with 18 bases between. This CDR3 has 14 residues. In DNA, the CDR3 is TGTGCCAGCAGCCACCGGGACTCTCCTTGGGAGCAGTACTTC. Amino acid sequence: CASSHRDSPWEQYF.

A few counts support this clone. V and J are TRBV27 and TRBJ1-6; 9 bases match TRBD1. Per the germline V gene, CDR1 is MNHEY and CDR2 is SMNVEV (reference sequence). The CDR3 extends over 17 amino acids. Trimming removed 4 bases from V and 0 bases from J; junction bases left unmatched: 4. The CDR3 protein is CASSSGQGPSYNSPLHF. In DNA, the CDR3 is TGTGCCAGCAGTTCAGGACAGGGGCCCTCCTATAATTCACCCCTCCACTTT.

This sequence joins TRBV19 and TRBJ2-2; 9 nucleotides align to TRBD1. The CDR3 length is 16 residues. From germline, CDR1 is LNHDA and CDR2 SQIVND (reference sequence). With 4 bases clipped from V and 5 bases from J, the junction kept 8 bases outside the gene matches. In DNA, the CDR3 is TGTGCCAGTAGTACCCCGGGGACAGGGAAAACCGGGGAGCTGTTTTTT. Translating it yields CASSTPGTGKTGELFF.

This clone was observed a handful of times. J is TRBJ1-5 and V is TRBV2; D is ambiguous. The CDR3 extends over 13 amino acids. V was clipped by 3 bases and J by 11 bases, with 14 bases between them. From germline, CDR1 is SNHLY and CDR2 FYNNEI. CDR3 residues: CASSDGSYRSQHF. CDR3 coding DNA: TGTGCCAGCAGTGACGGGTCCTACCGTTCCCAGCATTTT.

The genes are TRBV29-1 and TRBJ2-1; no definite D call. Germline-derived CDR1 and CDR2 are SQVTM and ANQGSEA. Trimming cost V 4 bases and J 6 bases, with 10 bases left between them. The CDR3 extends over 12 amino acids. Written as DNA, the CDR3 is TGCAGCGTTGGGCAGAGGATCAATGAGCAGTTCTTC. Encoded protein: CSVGQRINEQFF.

V and J are TRBV6-5 and TRBJ2-1; a weak D match, TRBD1 (6 bases). V was trimmed by 6 bases and J by 4 bases, leaving 16 bases between them. The CDR3 consists of 15 residues. CDR1 and CDR2 (germline): MNHEY, SVGAGI. In nucleotides, the CDR3 is TGTGCCAGCAGACCAAGGACAGACCTATACAATGAGCAGTTCTTC. Protein sequence: CASRPRTDLYNEQFF.

V is TRBV27 and J is TRBJ2-7; D perhaps matches TRBD1 (6 bases). Trimming shortened V by 3 bases and J by 1 base, and 7 bases separated the two germline ends. The length of the CDR3 is 13 residues. Germline CDR1 reads MNHEY; CDR2 reads SMNVEV (reference sequence). The CDR3 here is CASSLDRSYEQYF. The CDR3 DNA reads as TGTGCCAGCAGTTTGGACAGATCCTACGAGCAGTACTTC.

This sequence joins TRBV9 and TRBJ1-1; D is uncertain. This CDR3 has 13 residues. Looked up from germline, CDR1 is SGDLS and CDR2 is YYNGEE. Trimming took 2 bases from V and 0 from J, leaving 5 bases between them. In nucleotides, the CDR3 is TGTGCCAGCAGCGTGAGTGTGAACACTGAAGCTTTCTTT. Translating gives CASSVSVNTEAFF.

The chain joins TRBV19 to TRBJ1-1; TRBD1 aligns across 8 bases. This CDR3 region has 13 residues. The junction had 5 bases not matched to a gene; V was cut back by 8 bases and J by 3 bases. Germline V gene sequence: CDR1 LNHDA, CDR2 SQIVND (reference sequence). In DNA form, the CDR3 reads TGTGCCAGTCGAGACAGGGGATACACTGAAGCTTTCTTT. As protein: CASRDRGYTEAFF.

V gene TRBV7-2 combines with J gene TRBJ1-5; D is unclear. The CDR3 sequence is 15 residues long. From germline, CDR1 is SGHTA and CDR2 FQGNSA. Trimming cost V 2 bases and J 3 bases, with 11 bases left between them. CDR3 coding DNA: TGTGCCAGCAGCTTATCTTCAGGACTCAATCAGCCCCAGCATTTT. It translates to CASSLSSGLNQPQHF.